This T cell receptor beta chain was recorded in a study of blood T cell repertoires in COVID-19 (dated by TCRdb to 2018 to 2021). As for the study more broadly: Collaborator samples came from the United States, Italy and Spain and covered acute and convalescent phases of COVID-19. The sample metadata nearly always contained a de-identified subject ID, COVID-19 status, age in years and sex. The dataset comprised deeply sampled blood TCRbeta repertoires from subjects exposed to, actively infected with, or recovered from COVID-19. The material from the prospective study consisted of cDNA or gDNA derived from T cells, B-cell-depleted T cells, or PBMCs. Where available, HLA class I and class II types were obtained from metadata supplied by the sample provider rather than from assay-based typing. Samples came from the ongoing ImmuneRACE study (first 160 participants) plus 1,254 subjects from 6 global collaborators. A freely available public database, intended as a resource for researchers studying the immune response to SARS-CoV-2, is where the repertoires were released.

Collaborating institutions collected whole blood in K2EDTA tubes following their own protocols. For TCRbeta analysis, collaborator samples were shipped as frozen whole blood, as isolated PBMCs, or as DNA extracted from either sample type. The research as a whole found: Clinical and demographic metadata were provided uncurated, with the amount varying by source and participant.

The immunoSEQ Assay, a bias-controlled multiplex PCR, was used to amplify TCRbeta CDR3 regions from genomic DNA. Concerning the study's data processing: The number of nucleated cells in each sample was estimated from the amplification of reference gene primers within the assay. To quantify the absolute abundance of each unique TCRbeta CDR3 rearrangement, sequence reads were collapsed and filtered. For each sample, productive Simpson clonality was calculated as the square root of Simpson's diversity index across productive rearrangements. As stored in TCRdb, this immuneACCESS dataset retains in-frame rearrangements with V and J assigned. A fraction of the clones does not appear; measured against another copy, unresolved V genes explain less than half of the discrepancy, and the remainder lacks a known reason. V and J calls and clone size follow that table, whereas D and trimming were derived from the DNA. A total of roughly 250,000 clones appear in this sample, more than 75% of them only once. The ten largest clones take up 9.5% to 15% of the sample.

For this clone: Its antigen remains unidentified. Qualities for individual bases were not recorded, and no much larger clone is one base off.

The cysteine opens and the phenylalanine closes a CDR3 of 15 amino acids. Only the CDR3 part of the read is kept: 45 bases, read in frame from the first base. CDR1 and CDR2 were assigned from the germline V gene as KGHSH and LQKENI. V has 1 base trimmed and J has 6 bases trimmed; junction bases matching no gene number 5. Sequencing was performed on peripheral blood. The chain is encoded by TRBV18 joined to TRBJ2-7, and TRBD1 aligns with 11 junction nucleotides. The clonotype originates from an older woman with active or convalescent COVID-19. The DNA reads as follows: TGTGCCAGCTCACCACTACGGACAGGGGGCACCGAGCAGTACTTC. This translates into CASSPLRTGGTEQYF.